This T cell receptor beta chain is drawn from a study of shared clonotypes between healthy human individuals. Germline lookup yields CDR1 LNHDA and CDR2 SQIVND (reference sequence). Unmatched junction bases numbered 3, after V lost 4 bases and J lost 3 bases. This CDR3 spans 15 amino acids. TCRdb keeps only in-frame clones here, not all; method: immunoSEQ multiplex PCR. The sample lists 2 million to 3 million clones; over 85% were seen once. A note on this clone: Additional DNA sequences in this sample encode the identical CDR3.

J is TRBJ2-3 and V is TRBV19; TRBD2 aligns across 11 bases. The specimen was naive CD4+ T cells from PBMCs. Subset defined: CD45RA+ positively selected. This TCR was sampled from a man aged 18 to 29 in good health. Some clones in this sample may be carry-over from other donors' samples. CDR3 in DNA: TGTGCCAGTAGTAGAACTAGCGGGAGTACAGATACGCAGTATTTT. Protein: CASSRTSGSTDTQYF.